One and the same sample provided the 24 T cell receptor beta chains below, sequenced in a study of cytomegalovirus exposure and HLA in healthy donors. PCR primers comprised 60 Vbeta and 13 Jbeta primers. Data came from immunoSEQ multiplex PCR; TCRdb stores just in-frame clones and leaves some out. The sample has about 78,000 clones, around 84% seen once. The specimen sequenced was PBMCs. These receptors were collected from a woman aged 50 to 60 in good health and CMV-seronegative.

The chain employs TRBV29-1 and TRBJ2-2, with 8 bases aligning to TRBD1. The CDR3 extends over 16 amino acids. V gave up 6 bases and J gave up 3 bases; unmatched junction bases: 12. Germline V CDR1 and CDR2: SQVTM, ANQGSEA. CDR3 DNA sequence: TGCAGCGTCCAGCTTGGAGACAGGGGATACACCGGGGAGCTGTTTTTT. This gives the protein CSVQLGDRGYTGELFF.

The chain is built from TRBV7-3 and TRBJ1-5, with TRBD1 identical over 7 bases. The CDR3 covers 18 residues. CDR1 and CDR2 (germline): SGHTA, FQGTGA. With V trimmed by 3 bases and J by 0 bases, 11 bases remained unmatched. In nucleotides, the CDR3 is TGTGCCAGCAGCTTCCGAAGACAGGGCCACTATAGCAATCAGCCCCAGCATTTT. Residues: CASSFRRQGHYSNQPQHF.

The chain is built from TRBV10-3 and TRBJ2-5; 10 bases match TRBD2. Trimming took 4 bases from V and 4 from J; bases not matched to a gene: 0. This CDR3 has 13 amino acids. CDR1 ENHRY and CDR2 SYGVKD come from the germline V gene. CDR3 DNA: TGTGCCATCAGTGCTAGCGGGAGAGAGACCCAGTACTTC. It codes for CAISASGRETQYF.

The V gene is TRBV5-6, the J gene TRBJ1-6, with TRBD1 as a possible D gene (6 bases). The V gene's germline CDR1 is SGHDT and CDR2 YYEEEE. The V end lost 4 bases, the J end lost 5 bases, and 22 bases lay between the germline ends. The CDR3 has 18 residues. The CDR3 DNA reads TGTGCCAGCAGCCCCAAAAGAGGGGGGGCTTATGATAATTCACCCCTCCACTTT. Amino acids: CASSPKRGGAYDNSPLHF.

The chain links TRBV28 to TRBJ2-7, with 10 bases matching TRBD1. Per germline, CDR1 MDHEN and CDR2 SYDVKM. The CDR3 loop spans 14 amino acids. V gave up 6 bases and J gave up 3 bases; unmatched junction bases: 5. CDR3 sequence reads: CASRGTGEGYEQYF. In DNA form, the CDR3 reads TGTGCCAGCAGGGGGACAGGGGAAGGCTACGAGCAGTACTTC.

Written as DNA, the CDR3 is TGTGCCAGCAGCCTAGCGGGGGGGAGGGGGGTTGAGCAGTTCTTC. Protein product: CASSLAGGRGVEQFF. This sequence joins TRBV2 and TRBJ2-1, with TRBD2 matching 12 bases. Germline CDR1 and CDR2: SNHLY and FYNNEI. The CDR3 runs 15 residues. Losses at the gene ends were 6 bases for V and 9 bases for J; bases not matched to a gene: 9. The variable domain in full, with the rest retrieved from reference TRBV2 and TRBJ2-1, is EPEVTQTPSHQVTQMGQEVILRCVPISNHLYFYWYRQILGQKVEFLVSFYNNEISEKSEIFDDQFSVERPDGSNFTLKIRSTKLEDSAMYFCASSLAGGRGVEQFFGPGTRLTVL.

The V and J genes are TRBV12-1 and TRBJ1-5; the listed D gene, TRBD1, was not tested against the DNA. TRBV12-1 is recorded as a pseudogene. This CDR3 has 16 residues. DNA of the CDR3: TGTGCCAGCAGCTCATACGGGACAGGGGTGGGTCAGCCCCAGCATTTT. This gives the protein CASSSYGTGVGQPQHF.

This clone has more than one count but fewer than ten. The rearrangement joins TRBV13 to TRBJ1-4; the D gene is possibly TRBD1 (6 bases). Germline lookup yields CDR1 PRHDT and CDR2 FYEKMQ (reference sequence). The CDR3 contains 14 residues. Trimming stripped 5 bases from V and 7 bases from J, with 14 bases between. The CDR3 region has the DNA TGTGCCAGCAGCCACCGAGGACAGTTTGAAAAACTGTTTTTT. The encoded protein is CASSHRGQFEKLFF.

This chain links TRBV21-1 with TRBJ2-7; TRBD1, the table's D call, lacks a check against the DNA. TRBV21-1 is deemed a pseudogene. This CDR3 has 17 amino acids. In DNA form, the CDR3 reads TGTGCCAGCAGCAAAGGGAAGCACCGGGACACGGTCTACGAGCAGTACTTC. This encodes CASSKGKHRDTVYEQYF.

V and J are TRBV11-2 and TRBJ2-1; D uncertain. This CDR3 comprises 16 residues. V lost 5 bases and J 0 bases, leaving 14 bases between the germline ends. Per germline, CDR1 SGHAT and CDR2 FQNNGV. Here the CDR3 reads CASSRSAGSSYNEQFF. The CDR3 DNA follows: TGTGCCAGCAGCCGGTCGGCAGGTAGCTCCTACAATGAGCAGTTCTTC.

This clone was detected only once. The chain combines TRBV20-1 with TRBJ2-7; D uncertain. The CDR3 runs 10 residues. Germline CDR1 is DFQATT and CDR2 is SNEGSKA (reference sequence). Trimming cost V 3 bases and J 3 bases, with 3 bases left between them. CDR3 residues: CSARSYEQYF. In DNA form, the CDR3 reads TGCAGTGCTAGGAGCTACGAGCAGTACTTC.

The chain's CDR3 is CATGGAGTYEQYF. The CDR3 DNA reads as TGTGCCACGGGGGGGGCGGGGACGTACGAGCAGTACTTC. V usage is TRBV6-1 and J usage is TRBJ2-7; 8 bases are a match to TRBD2. With 10 bases clipped from V and 4 bases from J, the junction kept 9 bases outside the gene matches. This CDR3 is 13 amino acids long. CDR1 is MNHNS and CDR2 is SASEGT in the germline V gene.

The chain joins TRBV18 to TRBJ2-3; D call uncertain. Germline V lookup: CDR1 KGHSH, CDR2 LQKENI. With 3 bases removed from V and 0 bases from J, the gap between germline ends came to 7 bases. The CDR3 contains 14 residues. CDR3: CASSPSRSTDTQYF. The CDR3 DNA reads as TGTGCCAGCTCACCTAGCCGTAGCACAGATACGCAGTATTTT.

The chain links TRBV11-2 to TRBJ2-4, with 11 bases fitting TRBD2. This CDR3 comprises 17 residues. Germline V gene lookup returns CDR1 SGHAT and CDR2 FQNNGV. V shed 5 bases and J 5 bases; nucleotides not matched to a gene: 11. CDR3 in amino acids: CASSLRGSGRVENIQYF. The DNA for the CDR3 is TGTGCCAGCAGCCTCCGGGGTAGCGGGAGGGTTGAAAACATTCAGTACTTC.

The chain uses TRBV4-3 and TRBJ2-5; 13 bases are a match to TRBD2. The CDR3 has 17 amino acids. V shed 1 base, J shed 4 bases, and the junction held 6 bases outside the gene matches. The germline V gene encodes CDR1 LGHNA and CDR2 YSLEER. The CDR3 loop reads CASSQGGLAGILETQYF. CDR3 DNA: TGCGCCAGCAGCCAAGGGGGACTAGCGGGGATCCTAGAGACCCAGTACTTC.

The chain carries TRBV15 and TRBJ2-3; D perhaps matches TRBD1 (5 bases). The V gene's germline CDR1 is LNHNV and CDR2 YYDKDF (reference sequence). The CDR3 is 15 amino acids. Trimming stripped 0 bases from V and 6 bases from J, with 13 bases between. The CDR3 DNA reads as TGTGCCACCAGCAGAGATCGGCAGGGTTTGGATACGCAGTATTTT. Its protein product is CATSRDRQGLDTQYF.

This sequence joins TRBV29-1 and TRBJ2-1; 11 bases fit TRBD2. The ends lost 4 bases at V and 5 bases at J; junction bases unmatched: 10. Germline V CDR1 and CDR2: SQVTM, ANQGSEA. The CDR3 spans 16 residues. The CDR3 DNA reads TGCAGCGTTGGTACCCTGGGACTAGCGGAAGACAATGAGCAGTTCTTC. Translated, it gives CSVGTLGLAEDNEQFF.

The chain employs TRBV7-9 and TRBJ2-7; 11 bases are shared with TRBD1. V trimming: 5 bases; J trimming: 4 bases; junction bases outside the gene matches: 7. Germline CDR1 SEHNR, CDR2 FQNEAQ (reference sequence). This CDR3 region has 15 residues. The chain's CDR3 is CASSKAGTGGYEQYF. The CDR3 region has the DNA TGTGCCAGCAGCAAAGCCGGGACAGGGGGTTACGAGCAGTACTTC.

The V call is TRBV7-3, the J call TRBJ2-3, with 11 nucleotides matching TRBD2. This CDR3 is 15 amino acids long. Germline values: CDR1 SGHTA, CDR2 FQGTGA. Trimming cost V 6 bases and J 6 bases; bases outside gene matches: 8. Here the CDR3 DNA reads TGTGCCAGCAGTCGTAGCGGGGGGGCTGGGGATACGCAGTATTTT. Its translation is CASSRSGGAGDTQYF.

The chain uses TRBV25-1 and TRBJ2-3; D not resolved. CDR1 is MGHDK and CDR2 is SYGVNS in the germline V gene. Trimming pared 1 base from V and 0 bases from J, leaving 2 bases between. The CDR3 is 13 residues long. The CDR3 spells CASSESSTDTQYF. DNA of the CDR3: TGTGCCAGCAGTGAATCGAGCACAGATACGCAGTATTTT.

J is TRBJ2-1 and V is TRBV5-4; 7 bases are shared with TRBD1. The CDR3 length is 17 residues. V lost 4 bases and J lost 8; bases outside the gene matches: 18. CDR1 and CDR2 (germline): SGHNT, YYREEE (reference sequence). CDR3 amino acids: CASSPDGFGRGIYEQFF. In DNA, the CDR3 is TGTGCCAGCAGCCCGGACGGTTTTGGCAGGGGGATCTATGAGCAGTTCTTC.

This clone has just a few counts. The chain couples TRBV7-9 to TRBJ1-4; possible D gene TRBD1, 6 bases. The V gene's germline CDR1 is SEHNR and CDR2 FQNEAQ (reference sequence). This CDR3 is built from 14 residues. Trimming removed 1 base at V and 5 bases at J, with 8 bases between. CDR3 region: CASSLDGTNEKLFF. CDR3 in DNA: TGTGCCAGCAGCTTAGATGGGACAAATGAAAAACTGTTTTTT.

This clone was detected only a few times. The chain carries TRBV29-1 and TRBJ2-7; 10 bases are a match to TRBD2. With V trimmed by 6 bases and J by 4 bases, 6 bases remained unmatched. In germline, CDR1 is SQVTM, CDR2 ANQGSEA. This CDR3 contains 13 residues. Written as DNA, the CDR3 is TGCAGCGTGGGAGCGGGAGGGCTATACGAGCAGTACTTC. As protein: CSVGAGGLYEQYF.

V is TRBV5-1 and J is TRBJ2-5, with TRBD2 matching 12 bases. CDR1 and CDR2 from the germline V gene are SGHRS and YFSETQ. Trimming removed 5 bases from V and 3 bases from J; junction bases left unmatched: 2. This CDR3 contains 14 residues. CDR3 DNA: TGCGCCAGCAGAAGACTAGCGGGGGAAGAGACCCAGTACTTC. Translated: CASRRLAGEETQYF.